The 18 T cell receptor beta chains listed next were all sequenced from one sample in a study of blood T cells in healthy people across ages. Combining a sample-barcoded 5' primer with a J-beta primer mix, a second PCR ran for about 7 to 12 cycles. TCRdb recomputed calls from the 5' RACE reads with MiXCR, one row per CDR3 protein. The profile shows about 1,800,000 distinct CDR3 sequences, approximately 28% of them singletons. Input material: blood. The receptors were sampled from a woman aged 25 to 45 in good health.

The gene calls are TRBV7-9 and TRBJ2-7; no reliable D call. CDR1 is SEHNR, CDR2 FQNEAQ, per germline (reference sequence). The CDR3 covers 16 residues. Trimming took 5 bases from V and 0 from J, leaving 17 bases between them. The CDR3 DNA reads TGTGCCAGCAGCCAGTTCTGTATCGGAAGCTCCTACGAGCAGTACTTC. Translation gives CASSQFCIGSSYEQYF.

This chain links TRBV3-1 with TRBJ2-1; weak D call: TRBD1 (6 bases). V lost 4 bases, J lost 3 bases, and 13 bases lay in between. This CDR3 has 15 residues. Germline V gene data show CDR1 as LGHDT and CDR2 as YNNKEL (reference sequence). The CDR3 DNA reads as TGTGCCAGCAGCCTCAGACGCAGGGGCTACAATGAGCAGTTCTTC. Translating gives CASSLRRRGYNEQFF.

This sequence joins TRBV21-1 and TRBJ2-3; TRBD2 is taken as the D call from the table, unchecked against the DNA. TRBV21-1 is an annotated pseudogene. This CDR3 spans 16 amino acids. CDR3 coding DNA: TGTGCCAGCAGCGTGGTAGAGGAGGGCGACACAGATACGCAGTATTTT. Amino acid sequence: CASSVVEEGDTDTQYF.

The chain joins TRBV6-1 to TRBJ1-1; D call uncertain. Germline-derived CDR1 and CDR2 are MNHNS and SASEGT. CDR3 length: 14 amino acids. V was pared by 8 bases and J by 0 bases, with 13 bases between. This chain's CDR3 is CASLNIHMNTEAFF. CDR3 nucleotide sequence: TGTGCCAGCTTAAACATACACATGAACACTGAAGCTTTCTTT.

This clonotype has a count of ten or more. The chain recombines TRBV7-9 with TRBJ2-1; TRBD2 might be the D (6 bases). The CDR3 consists of 16 residues. CDR1 and CDR2 from the germline V gene are SEHNR and FQNEAQ (reference sequence). Trimming removed 1 base at V and 8 bases at J, with 18 bases between. CDR3 sequence reads: CASSLDRAGRFHEQFF. The CDR3 region has the DNA TGTGCCAGCAGCTTAGATAGGGCGGGGCGCTTCCATGAGCAGTTCTTC.

This clonotype turned up a few times. The chain is built from TRBV3-1 and TRBJ2-1; perhaps TRBD2 as D (6 bases). The germline CDR1 and CDR2 sequences are LGHDT and YNNKEL (reference sequence). There are 16 residues in the CDR3. Trimming left V 4 bases short and J 4 bases short, with 17 bases between. The CDR3: CASSPGFRDSYNEQFF. Here the CDR3 DNA reads TGTGCCAGCAGCCCGGGTTTCCGGGACTCTTACAATGAGCAGTTCTTC.

The CDR3 here is CASSLEGPGDEQFF. The CDR3 coding sequence is TGTGCCAGCAGCTTAGAGGGACCCGGGGATGAGCAGTTCTTC. V and J are TRBV7-9 and TRBJ2-1; D might be TRBD1 or TRBD2, each matching 5 bases. This CDR3 has 14 amino acids. From germline, CDR1 is SEHNR and CDR2 FQNEAQ (reference sequence). Trimming removed 1 base at V and 8 bases at J, with 12 bases between.

To note about this clonotype: A much larger clone is a single base away; this may be a read error. Likely a read error: the CDR3 ends without its conserved phenylalanine or tryptophan. The J gene is TRBJ2-6, the V gene TRBV20-1, with 9 bases that match TRBD1. The germline CDR1 and CDR2 sequences are DFQATT and SNEGSKA (reference sequence). CDR3 length: 18 amino acids. After removal of 0 bases from V and 0 bases from J, the junction contained 6 bases not matched to a gene. This CDR3 is CSARERGQGNSGANVLTC. For the CDR3, the DNA is TGCAGTGCTAGAGAAAGGGGACAGGGAAACTCTGGGGCCAACGTCCTGACTTGC.

This clonotype has at least ten counts. At one end the junction does not follow the germline gene, possibly because of a read error. This chain uses TRBV10-3 with TRBJ2-6; D unresolved. CDR3 length equals 14 residues. Per germline, CDR1 ENHRY and CDR2 SYGVKD. This CDR3 reads CASGSGSWANVLTF. DNA of the CDR3: TGTGCCAGCGGATCGGGCTCTTGGGCCAACGTCCTGACTTTC.

This clonotype has just one count. The chain uses TRBV20-1 and TRBJ1-5, with 9 bases that match TRBD1. V shed 6 bases, J shed 3 bases, and the junction held 6 bases outside the gene matches. The CDR3 spans 14 residues. Germline V gene data show CDR1 as DFQATT and CDR2 as SNEGSKA (reference sequence). This chain's CDR3 is CSALTGGINQPQHF. The CDR3 nucleotides read TGCAGTGCCTTGACAGGGGGTATCAATCAGCCCCAGCATTTT.

In its sample, this clonotype was seen a few times. The J gene is TRBJ2-1, the V gene TRBV6-1; 11 bases line up with TRBD2. The CDR3 extends over 15 amino acids. V dropped 1 base and J dropped 6; count of bases not matched to a gene: 2. The germline CDR1 and CDR2 sequences are MNHNS and SASEGT. The CDR3 DNA follows: TGTGCCAGCAGTGAAGGACTAGCGGGGTCCAATGAGCAGTTCTTC. As protein: CASSEGLAGSNEQFF.

The gene calls are TRBV2 and TRBJ2-1, with D perhaps TRBD2 (6 bases). The DNA end favors TRBJ2-7, so the J call may be wrong. The germline V gene encodes CDR1 SNHLY and CDR2 FYNNEI. The CDR3 spans 13 residues. CDR3: CASGGGGKNEQYF. The CDR3 coding sequence is TGTGCCAGCGGGGGAGGCGGAAAAAATGAGCAGTACTTC.

This clonotype was picked up a small number of times. V gene TRBV5-6 combines with J gene TRBJ2-3; TRBD2 is a possible D gene (6 bases). Germline CDR1 SGHDT, CDR2 YYEEEE. Trimming pared 6 bases from V and 4 bases from J, leaving 21 bases between. The CDR3 consists of 16 residues. CDR3 protein: CASTLRTGGRSDTQYF. DNA of the CDR3: TGTGCCAGCACCCTTAGGACCGGGGGAAGGTCAGATACGCAGTATTTT.

This clonotype has more than one count but fewer than ten. The chain has TRBV6-1 and TRBJ2-7; 9 bases map to TRBD1. The J segment lost 1 base and the V segment lost 6 bases, leaving 10 bases of the junction unmatched. Germline-derived CDR1 and CDR2 are MNHNS and SASEGT. This CDR3 contains 16 residues. The CDR3 DNA is TGTGCCAGCAGGGGCGGCCCTGGGACAGGGTCCTACGAGCAGTACTTC. Amino acids: CASRGGPGTGSYEQYF.

This clonotype was seen a few times. A read error is possible here, since a much larger clone lies one base away. The chain has TRBV6-2 or TRBV6-3 and TRBJ2-7; D unresolved. Germline CDR1 MNHEY, CDR2 SVGEGT. The CDR3 is made up of 13 amino acids. The CDR3: CASTASSSYEQDF. The CDR3 DNA sequence: TGTGCCAGCACGGCCTCCAGCTCCTACGAGCAGGACTTC.

This clonotype was found many times. This chain uses TRBV2 with TRBJ2-3; D gene ambiguous. The V and J ends lost 6 bases and 2 bases respectively, with 6 bases between them. Looked up from germline, CDR1 is SNHLY and CDR2 is FYNNEI. CDR3 length: 12 amino acids. The CDR3 sequence: CASSENTDTQYF. The CDR3 DNA reads as TGTGCCAGCAGCGAAAACACAGATACGCAGTATTTT.

The table lists this clonotype with many counts. The chain employs TRBV20-1 and TRBJ2-6, with D possibly being TRBD1 (6 bases). The germline CDR1 and CDR2 sequences are DFQATT and SNEGSKA (reference sequence). The CDR3 loop spans 14 amino acids. The V and J ends lost 4 bases and 4 bases respectively, with 11 bases between them. CDR3 sequence (DNA): TGCAGTGCTACCGGGACAACCGGGGCCAACGTCCTGACTTTC. It yields the protein CSATGTTGANVLTF.

This clonotype occurred many times. V gene TRBV10-2 combines with J gene TRBJ1-2; D call uncertain. Trimming removed 8 bases from V and 8 bases from J, with 12 bases in between. Looked up from germline, CDR1 is WSHSY and CDR2 is SAAADI. This CDR3 has 11 amino acids. The CDR3: CASQSVFGYTF. The DNA for the CDR3 is TGCGCCAGCCAGAGTGTTTTCGGCTACACCTTC.